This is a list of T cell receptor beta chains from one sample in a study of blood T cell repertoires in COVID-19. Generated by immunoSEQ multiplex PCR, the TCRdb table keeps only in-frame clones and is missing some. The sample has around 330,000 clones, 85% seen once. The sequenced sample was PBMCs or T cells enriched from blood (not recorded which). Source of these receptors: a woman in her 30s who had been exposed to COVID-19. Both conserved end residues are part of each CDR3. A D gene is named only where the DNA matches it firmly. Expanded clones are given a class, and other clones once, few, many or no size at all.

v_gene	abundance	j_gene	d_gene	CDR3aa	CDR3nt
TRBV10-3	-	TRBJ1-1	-	CAIRERGMNTEAFF	TGTGCCATCAGGGAGAGGGGAATGAACACTGAAGCTTTCTTT
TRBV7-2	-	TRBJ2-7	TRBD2	CASTPPQGLAGAHEQYF	TGTGCCAGCACCCCTCCCCAGGGTCTAGCGGGAGCCCACGAGCAGTACTTC
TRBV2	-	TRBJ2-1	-	CASSTRYNEQFF	TGTGCCAGCAGTACCAGGTACAATGAGCAGTTCTTC
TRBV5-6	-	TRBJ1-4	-	CASSFEGRPEKLFF	TGTGCCAGCAGCTTCGAGGGTAGGCCGGAAAAACTGTTTTTT
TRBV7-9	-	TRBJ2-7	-	CASSSSQRGTYEQYF	TGTGCCAGCAGCTCTAGTCAACGCGGGACCTACGAGCAGTACTTC
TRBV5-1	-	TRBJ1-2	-	CASSLGRGYYGYTF	TGCGCCAGCAGCTTAGGCAGGGGCTACTATGGCTACACCTTC
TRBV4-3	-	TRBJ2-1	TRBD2	CASSQDMGSGVGNEQFF	TGCGCCAGCAGCCAAGATATGGGTAGCGGGGTAGGAAATGAGCAGTTCTTC
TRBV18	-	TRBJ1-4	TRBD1	CASSPNEQGASEKLFF	TGTGCCAGCTCACCAAACGAACAGGGGGCGAGTGAAAAACTGTTTTTT
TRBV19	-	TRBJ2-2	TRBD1	CASSIQGAAGELFF	TGTGCCAGTAGTATACAGGGGGCGGCCGGGGAGCTGTTTTTT
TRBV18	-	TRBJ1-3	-	CASSPPSGSGNTIYF	TGTGCCAGCTCACCACCGTCAGGGTCAGGAAACACCATATATTTT
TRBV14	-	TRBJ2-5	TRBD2	CASSQERLAGYETQYF	TGTGCCAGCAGCCAAGAACGACTAGCGGGGTATGAGACCCAGTACTTC
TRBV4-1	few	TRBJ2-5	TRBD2	CASSQDTGLAGGQETQYF	TGCGCCAGCAGCCAAGACACCGGACTAGCGGGGGGGCAGGAGACCCAGTACTTC
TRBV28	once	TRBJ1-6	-	CASSRQQERNSPLHF	TGTGCCAGCAGTCGACAGCAGGAGCGAAATTCACCCCTCCACTTT
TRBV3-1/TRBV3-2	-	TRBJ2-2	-	CASSRSSAGELFF	TGTGCCAGCAGCCGTTCTAGCGCCGGGGAGCTGTTTTTT
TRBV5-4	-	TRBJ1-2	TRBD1	CASSSRGQGADYGYTF	TGTGCCAGCAGCTCTCGAGGACAGGGGGCCGATTATGGCTACACCTTC
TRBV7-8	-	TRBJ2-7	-	CASSSAWDTSYEQYF	TGTGCCAGCAGCTCGGCGTGGGACACATCCTACGAGCAGTACTTC